The clone carrying this T cell receptor beta chain has a handful of counts. What it recognizes is unknown. This sample is drawn from a study of CD8 T cells in ankylosing spondylitis. Study results and caveats: A TCR beta motif of several highly homologous variants appeared characteristic of ankylosing spondylitis blood. Matched synovial fluid from ankylosing spondylitis patients was reported to be enriched for disease-linked clones.

J was trimmed by 4 bases and V by 4 bases; bases with no gene match: 5. Germline assignment: CDR1 SQVTM and CDR2 ANQGSEA. This CDR3 region has 13 residues. TCRdb re-derived calls from the 5' RACE reads in MiXCR, one entry per CDR3 protein. The sample holds about 220,000 distinct CDR3 sequences, 5.5% to 7.5% seen once. The chain carries TRBV29-1 and TRBJ2-7; 9 nucleotides agree with TRBD1. The sequencing input was blood, either unsorted or a sorted T cell fraction (not recorded which). This receptor was obtained from a male donor with ankylosing spondylitis. The CDR3 region is CSVATGGGYEQYF. In DNA form, the CDR3 reads TGCAGCGTTGCCACAGGGGGCGGTTACGAGCAGTACTTC.